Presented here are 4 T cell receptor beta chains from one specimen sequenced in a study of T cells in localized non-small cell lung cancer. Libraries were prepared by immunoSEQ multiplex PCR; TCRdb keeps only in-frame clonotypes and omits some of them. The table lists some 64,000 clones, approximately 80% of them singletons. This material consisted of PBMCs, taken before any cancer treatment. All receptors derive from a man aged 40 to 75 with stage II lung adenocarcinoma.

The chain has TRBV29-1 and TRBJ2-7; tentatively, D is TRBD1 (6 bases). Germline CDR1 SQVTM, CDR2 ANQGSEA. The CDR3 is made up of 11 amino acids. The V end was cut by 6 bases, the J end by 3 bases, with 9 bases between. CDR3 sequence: CSVEDSYEQYF. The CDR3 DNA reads TGCAGCGTCGAGGACAGCTACGAGCAGTACTTC.

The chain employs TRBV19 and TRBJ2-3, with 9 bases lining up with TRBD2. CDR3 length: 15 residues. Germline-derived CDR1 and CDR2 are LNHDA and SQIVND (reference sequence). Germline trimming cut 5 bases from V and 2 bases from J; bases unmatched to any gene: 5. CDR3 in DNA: TGTGCCAGTAGTCCGCTAGCGGGGATCACAGATACGCAGTATTTT. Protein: CASSPLAGITDTQYF.

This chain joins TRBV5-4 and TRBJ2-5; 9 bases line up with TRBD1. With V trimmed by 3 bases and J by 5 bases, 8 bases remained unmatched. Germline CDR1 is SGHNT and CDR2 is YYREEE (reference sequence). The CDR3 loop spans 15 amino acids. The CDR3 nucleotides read TGTGCCAGCAGCTCCCGACGGGACAGGGTCGAGACCCAGTACTTC. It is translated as CASSSRRDRVETQYF.

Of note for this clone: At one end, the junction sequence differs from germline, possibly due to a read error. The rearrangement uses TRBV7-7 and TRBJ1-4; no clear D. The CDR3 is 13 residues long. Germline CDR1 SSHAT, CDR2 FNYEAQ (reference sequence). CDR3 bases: TGTGCTAGCAGCTTAGCTCCGCGAGAAAAACTGTTTTTT. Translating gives CASSLAPREKLFF.